These 18 T cell receptor beta chains were sequenced from one sample in a study of cytotoxic CD8 clonotypes in ibrutinib-treated CLL. Assay: immunoSEQ multiplex PCR; the TCRdb copy retains only in-frame clones and omits some. The table has approximately 170,000 clones, around nine tenths seen once; the top ten hold roughly 3%. The source was PBMCs, collected at disease progression, from a patient treated with ibrutinib. These receptors came from a human donor with chronic lymphocytic leukemia.

The chain carries TRBV5-1 and TRBJ1-1; tentatively, D is TRBD1 (6 bases). V was shortened by 2 bases and J by 4 bases, with 15 bases between the two germline ends. Germline CDR1 and CDR2: SGHRS and YFSETQ. The CDR3 extends over 15 amino acids. CDR3 in DNA: TGCGCCAGCAGCTTCACCCTGACAGGAGGCACTGAAGCTTTCTTT. Translating gives CASSFTLTGGTEAFF.

Worth noting for this clone: Different DNA sequences within this sample yield the same CDR3. The rearrangement joins TRBV6-1 to TRBJ2-7, with D tentatively TRBD1 (5 bases). Deletions cut 2 bases from V and 0 bases from J, with 8 bases between. The germline CDR1 and CDR2 sequences are MNHNS and SASEGT. The CDR3 extends over 14 amino acids. CDR3: CASSERGSSYEQYF. The CDR3 nucleotides read TGTGCCAGCAGTGAAAGGGGCAGCTCCTACGAGCAGTACTTC.

CDR3 region: CASSQEGRSPETQYF. DNA of the CDR3: TGCGCCAGCAGCCAAGAAGGTCGTTCCCCGGAGACCCAGTACTTC. J is TRBJ2-5 and V is TRBV4-1; D is undetermined. Germline values: CDR1 MGHRA, CDR2 YSYEKL. This CDR3 comprises 15 residues. Trimming took 0 bases from V and 5 from J, leaving 13 bases between them.

This clone was picked up one time. V usage is TRBV6-1 and J usage is TRBJ1-1; the match to TRBD1 covers 8 bases. V gave up 5 bases and J gave up 5 bases; unmatched junction bases: 7. CDR1 and CDR2 from the germline V gene are MNHNS and SASEGT. This CDR3 contains 14 residues. The CDR3 bases are TGTGCCAGCAGTCCCCGGACAGGGCGGACTGAAGCTTTCTTT. As protein: CASSPRTGRTEAFF.

The chain uses TRBV27 and TRBJ1-4; 7 positions match TRBD1. V gave up 4 bases and J gave up 5 bases; unmatched junction bases: 7. CDR1 is MNHEY and CDR2 is SMNVEV in the germline V gene (reference sequence). CDR3 length equals 15 residues. CDR3 DNA sequence: TGTGCCAGCAGTTCCCGGTTGACAGGGAATGAAAAACTGTTTTTT. The encoded protein is CASSSRLTGNEKLFF.

This rearrangement joins TRBV12-5 to TRBJ2-7; 7 bases are a match to TRBD1. The germline CDR1 and CDR2 sequences are LGHNT and FRNRAP. V dropped 6 bases and J dropped 6; count of bases not matched to a gene: 2. This CDR3 has 11 amino acids. The CDR3 loop reads CASGRDSEQYF. The CDR3 DNA sequence: TGTGCTAGTGGACGGGACAGCGAGCAGTACTTC.

This chain connects TRBV29-1 to TRBJ2-6, with D perhaps matching TRBD1 (6 bases). This CDR3 is 15 amino acids long. V was cut by 5 bases and J by 1 base, with 12 bases left in between. The V gene's germline CDR1 is SQVTM and CDR2 ANQGSEA. The CDR3 DNA reads as TGCAGCGTTCTGGACAGCCCGTCTGGGGCCAACGTCCTGACTTTC. Translation: CSVLDSPSGANVLTF. Full variable domain (remainder filled in from reference TRBV29-1 and TRBJ2-6): SAVISQKPSRDICQRGTSLTIQCQVDSQVTMMFWYRQQPGQSLTLIATANQGSEATYESGFVIDKFPISRPNLTFSTLTVSNMSPEDSSIYLCSVLDSPSGANVLTFGAGSRLTVL.

The gene calls are TRBV9 and TRBJ2-3; tentatively, D is TRBD1 or TRBD2 (5 bases each). V was shortened by 0 bases and J by 7 bases, with 21 bases between the two germline ends. Germline V gene lookup returns CDR1 SGDLS and CDR2 YYNGEE. This CDR3 is built from 17 residues. Written as DNA, the CDR3 is TGTGCCAGCAGCGTAGCTCTAGGTAGGGGTGAGGGTAATACGCAGTATTTT. Its translation is CASSVALGRGEGNTQYF.

The chain links TRBV6-1 to TRBJ1-5; 8 bases agree with TRBD1. The V gene end was trimmed by 2 bases and the J gene end by 1 base; junction bases not matched to a gene: 10. CDR1 is MNHNS and CDR2 is SASEGT in the germline V gene. This CDR3 is 18 amino acids long. The CDR3, as DNA: TGTGCCAGCAGTGAAAAGATAGGGGGACAGGCGAGCAATCAGCCCCAGCATTTT. As protein: CASSEKIGGQASNQPQHF.

The rearrangement links TRBV18 to TRBJ2-7; D tentatively reads TRBD1 or TRBD2 (5 bases each). The V end lost 4 bases, the J end lost 6 bases, and 28 bases lay between the germline ends. Germline CDR1 and CDR2: KGHSH and LQKENI. This CDR3 is 18 amino acids long. This chain's CDR3 is CASSHRFSYRDGPSEQYF. In DNA, the CDR3 is TGTGCCAGCTCACACCGATTCAGTTACCGGGACGGACCTAGCGAGCAGTACTTC. Full variable domain (missing parts from reference TRBV18 and TRBJ2-7): NAGVMQNPRHLVRRRGQEARLRCSPMKGHSHVYWYRQLPEEGLKFMVYLQKENIIDESGMPKERFSAEFPKEGPSILRIQQVVRGDSAAYFCASSHRFSYRDGPSEQYFGPGTRLTVT.

The J gene is TRBJ2-5, the V gene TRBV5-4, with 9 bases fitting TRBD2. TRBJ2-7 matches the DNA end more closely, so the J call is doubtful. The CDR3 length is 15 residues. Germline V CDR1 and CDR2: SGHNT, YYREEE (reference sequence). The CDR3 DNA sequence: TGTGCCAGCAGCCCCAGCGGGAGGAGCTCCTACGAGCAGTACTTC. Translating gives CASSPSGRSSYEQYF.

This clone showed up just a few times. This chain connects TRBV5-4 to TRBJ1-1; 8 bases agree with TRBD1. The length of the CDR3 is 15 residues. CDR1 and CDR2 from the germline V gene are SGHNT and YYREEE (reference sequence). V lost 4 bases and J lost 1; bases outside the gene matches: 6. The CDR3 here is CASSATGTGNTEAFF. In nucleotides, the CDR3 is TGTGCCAGCAGCGCAACCGGGACAGGGAACACTGAAGCTTTCTTT.

This sequence joins TRBV15 and TRBJ1-2, with a possible D match to TRBD1 (6 bases). V lost 4 bases to trimming and J lost 4 bases, with 13 bases between them. The CDR3 has 14 residues. Germline V gives CDR1 LNHNV, CDR2 YYDKDF (reference sequence). CDR3 DNA sequence: TGTGCCACCAGCACCCAGGACAGCACCTATGGCTACACCTTC. Its protein is CATSTQDSTYGYTF.

The J gene is TRBJ1-2, the V gene TRBV28, with D possibly being TRBD1 (5 bases). With 9 bases removed from V and 2 bases from J, the gap between germline ends came to 10 bases. There are 12 residues in the CDR3. Germline V gene sequence: CDR1 MDHEN, CDR2 SYDVKM. CDR3 coding DNA: TGTGCCAGGGGGGACGCCAACTATGGCTACACCTTC. It codes for CARGDANYGYTF.

This clone was observed a handful of times. The chain is built from TRBV11-2 and TRBJ1-4; possibly TRBD1 for D (5 bases). The V end was cut by 5 bases, the J end by 8 bases, with 12 bases between. CDR1 and CDR2 (germline): SGHAT, FQNNGV. CDR3 size: 13 residues. The CDR3 nucleotides read TGTGCCAGCAGCCCGGGGACTTTAGAAAAACTGTTTTTT. It yields the protein CASSPGTLEKLFF.

This clone was observed a handful of times. This chain connects TRBV15 to TRBJ1-2; 9 nucleotides align to TRBD1. With 4 bases clipped from V and 10 bases from J, the junction kept 10 bases outside the gene matches. The CDR3 is made up of 14 amino acids. CDR1 is LNHNV, CDR2 YYDKDF, per germline (reference sequence). CDR3 in DNA: TGTGCCACCAGCATCCGGGACAGGGTTCGCGTCTACACCTTC. Translating it yields CATSIRDRVRVYTF.

The chain employs TRBV7-9 and TRBJ2-3; the match to TRBD2 covers 9 bases. Germline CDR1 SEHNR, CDR2 FQNEAQ (reference sequence). V dropped 5 bases and J dropped 0; count of bases not matched to a gene: 3. This CDR3 has 15 amino acids. As DNA, the CDR3 is TGTGCCAGCAGCCAAACTAGCGGGAGCACAGATACGCAGTATTTT. Protein: CASSQTSGSTDTQYF.

The V and J genes are TRBV7-2 and TRBJ2-2; no clear D gene. The V end was cut by 1 base, the J end by 7 bases, with 16 bases between. Germline CDR1 and CDR2: SGHTA and FQGNSA. CDR3 length equals 16 residues. The DNA for the CDR3 is TGTGCCAGCAGCTTAGGGGCCCCTCCACAAGGCGGGGAGCTGTTTTTT. Translation: CASSLGAPPQGGELFF.